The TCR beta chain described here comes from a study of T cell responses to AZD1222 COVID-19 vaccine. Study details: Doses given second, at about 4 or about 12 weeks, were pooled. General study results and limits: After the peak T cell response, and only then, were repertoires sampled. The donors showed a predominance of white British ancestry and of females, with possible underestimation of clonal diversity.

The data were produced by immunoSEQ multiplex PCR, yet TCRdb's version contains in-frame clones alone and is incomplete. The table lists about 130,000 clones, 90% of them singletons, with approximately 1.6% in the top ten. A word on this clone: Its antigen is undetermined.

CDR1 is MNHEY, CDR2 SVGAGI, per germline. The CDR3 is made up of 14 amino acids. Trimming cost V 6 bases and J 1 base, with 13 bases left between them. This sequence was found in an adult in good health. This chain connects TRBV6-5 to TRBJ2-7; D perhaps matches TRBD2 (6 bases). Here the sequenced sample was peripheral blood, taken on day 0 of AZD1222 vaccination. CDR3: CASRPGTESYEQYF. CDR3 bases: TGTGCCAGCAGGCCCGGGACTGAGTCCTACGAGCAGTACTTC.